This T cell receptor (beta chain) was retrieved from a study of brain T cells in children with intractable seizures (dated by TCRdb to the early 2020s). At the level of the whole study: Resected brain tissue from some 53 pediatric epilepsy surgery cases was initially screened for immune gene transcripts with a NanoString immunology panel. Of the 12 selected surgery cases, pre-surgery blood was also sequenced for eight, so four had brain tissue only.

The sample's time point label, decoded: resected brain tissue, or blood drawn just prior to surgery. The surgery cases showing the highest brain T cell transcript signatures were chosen for TCR beta chain sequencing of brain tissue and, when available, of blood. Before surgery, patients had received at least one anti-epileptic drug. The TCR-sequenced patients were children whose drug-resistant epilepsy was caused by tuberous sclerosis complex, focal cortical dysplasia, Rasmussen encephalitis or hemimegalencephaly. Blood samples were collected immediately before the epilepsy surgery. Bulk genomic DNA was extracted from unsorted brain tissue and whole blood with the Monarch genomic DNA purification kit. TCR beta chain sequences were generated from genomic DNA using the immunoSEQ assay. The study's own analysis went as follows. CDR3 sequences that did not begin with the conserved framework cysteine at position 104 were removed by hand. To get clonality, the normalized Shannon's Diversity Index was subtracted from one, giving values from 0 (maximal diversity) to 1 (oligoclonal). Chi-squared comparison-of-proportions tests assessed whether the same CDR3 differed in frequency between samples, such as brain versus blood. Public clonotypes were identified through searches of immuneACCESS, and similarity to known antiviral clonotypes was evaluated with the VDJdb browser. TCRdb obtained this table from immuneACCESS and retained in-frame rearrangements with V and J assigned. These tables miss some clones; where compared with another copy, unresolved V genes account for less than half of the shortfall, and the remainder is unexplained. Clone size and the V and J calls come from that table; the DNA yielded D and trimming. For this sample the table gives about 80,000 clones, of which about 93% were detected only once. Approximately 24% of the sample goes to the ten largest clones.

What the research found in general, with its limitations: Because pre- and post-surgery blood were sequenced to different depths, clones absent from the pre-surgery sample may reflect undersampling. Viral specificity was inferred only from CDR3 sequence similarity, and patients' HCMV serostatus was unknown.

Points on this clone: This clone's antigen is unknown. Nothing much larger sits one base from this clone, and base qualities are not available.

The CDR1 and CDR2 encoded by the germline V gene are SGHTA and FQGNSA. The CDR3 numbers 12 residues from cysteine through phenylalanine. Here the CDR3 DNA is all that survives: 36 bases in frame from base 1. Trimming removed 2 bases from V and 6 bases from J, leaving 8 bases between the germline ends. The rearranged segments are TRBV7-2 and TRBJ2-7; the D segment cannot be called with confidence. The clonotype comes from a girl aged 2-10 years with Rasmussen encephalitis and intractable seizures. The source material was peripheral blood, sampled at surgery. The CDR3 reads CASSLSIVEQYF. DNA sequence: TGTGCCAGCAGCTTATCAATTGTCGAGCAGTACTTC.